These T cell receptor beta chains were read from a single sample in a study of cytomegalovirus exposure and HLA in healthy donors. Repertoires were generated with immunoSEQ multiplex PCR, while TCRdb's copy carries only in-frame clones and drops some. In the table there are over 85,000 clones, about 80% of which are singletons. Input material: PBMCs. These receptors came from a man aged 40-49 years in good health and CMV-seronegative. Both conserved end residues are part of each CDR3. The order of the fields is V gene, D gene, CDR3 length, J gene, clone size, CDR3 DNA, CDR3 protein. A D gene is named only where the DNA matches it firmly. Only some rows state a clone size, as once, few, many or a class for expanded clones.

V gene: TRBV4-1
D gene: TRBD1
CDR3 length: 19
J gene: TRBJ1-1
clone size: -
CDR3 DNA: TGCGCCAGCAGCCAAGAGGAGACAGGGGGCCCAATTATGAACACTGAAGCTTTCTTT
CDR3 protein: CASSQEETGGPIMNTEAFF

V gene: TRBV5-6
D gene: TRBD2
CDR3 length: 13
J gene: TRBJ2-3
clone size: once
CDR3 DNA: TGTGCCAGCAGCTTCGCTAGCGGCGATACGCAGTATTTT
CDR3 protein: CASSFASGDTQYF

V gene: TRBV11-2
D gene: -
CDR3 length: 11
J gene: TRBJ2-7
clone size: -
CDR3 DNA: TGTGCCAGCAGCCCCAACTACGAGCAGTACTTC
CDR3 protein: CASSPNYEQYF

V gene: TRBV6-1
D gene: -
CDR3 length: 14
J gene: TRBJ1-5
clone size: few
CDR3 DNA: TGTGCCAGCAGTGAAGGACAGAACAATCAGCCCCAGCATTTT
CDR3 protein: CASSEGQNNQPQHF

V gene: TRBV5-4
D gene: TRBD2
CDR3 length: 16
J gene: TRBJ2-1
clone size: -
CDR3 DNA: TGTGCCAGCAGCTTGGACCCGGGACTAGCGTACAATGAGCAGTTCTTC
CDR3 protein: CASSLDPGLAYNEQFF

V gene: TRBV13
D gene: -
CDR3 length: 19
J gene: TRBJ2-6
clone size: few
CDR3 DNA: TGTGCCAGCAGCTCCCCCGAAAGCGTTTCTTTCTCTGGGGCCAACGTCCTGACTTTC
CDR3 protein: CASSSPESVSFSGANVLTF

V gene: TRBV5-1
D gene: -
CDR3 length: 14
J gene: TRBJ2-5
clone size: -
CDR3 DNA: TGCGCCAGCAGCTTGGAACTTACTCAAGAGACCCAGTACTTC
CDR3 protein: CASSLELTQETQYF

V gene: TRBV6-4
D gene: -
CDR3 length: 13
J gene: TRBJ1-2
clone size: few
CDR3 DNA: TGTGCCAGCAGTACAAGGAGGGGAGATGGCTACACCTTC
CDR3 protein: CASSTRRGDGYTF

V gene: TRBV27
D gene: -
CDR3 length: 15
J gene: TRBJ2-5
clone size: -
CDR3 DNA: TGTGCCAGCAGTCGGACTCCTGGATGGCAAGAGACCCAGTACTTC
CDR3 protein: CASSRTPGWQETQYF

V gene: TRBV6-6
D gene: -
CDR3 length: 14
J gene: TRBJ1-3
clone size: -
CDR3 DNA: TGTGCCAGCCGCCCCCCAGGGGTAGGAAACACCATATATTTT
CDR3 protein: CASRPPGVGNTIYF

V gene: TRBV7-9
D gene: TRBD1
CDR3 length: 12
J gene: TRBJ1-5
clone size: few
CDR3 DNA: TGTTCCAGCAGCACGCCGACAGGGGCCCAGCATTTT
CDR3 protein: CSSSTPTGAQHF

V gene: TRBV2
D gene: TRBD2
CDR3 length: 16
J gene: TRBJ2-7
clone size: -
CDR3 DNA: TGTGCCAGCAGCACCGGACTAGCGGGCTATTCCTACGAGCAGTACTTC
CDR3 protein: CASSTGLAGYSYEQYF

V gene: TRBV2
D gene: TRBD2
CDR3 length: 15
J gene: TRBJ2-3
clone size: -
CDR3 DNA: TGTGCCAGCAGTGGACTAGCGGGGACCACAGATACGCAGTATTTT
CDR3 protein: CASSGLAGTTDTQYF

V gene: TRBV5-1
D gene: TRBD1
CDR3 length: 15
J gene: TRBJ2-7
clone size: -
CDR3 DNA: TGCGCCAGCAGCTTGGTGTCGGGACAGGGGTACGAGCAGTACTTC
CDR3 protein: CASSLVSGQGYEQYF

V gene: TRBV5-4
D gene: TRBD2
CDR3 length: 14
J gene: TRBJ2-5
clone size: -
CDR3 DNA: TGTGCCAGCAGCTTCGAGCGGGGGCAAGAGACCCAGTACTTC
CDR3 protein: CASSFERGQETQYF

V gene: TRBV5-6
D gene: TRBD2
CDR3 length: 15
J gene: TRBJ2-7
clone size: -
CDR3 DNA: TGTGCCAGCACTTACTTAGCGGGGGGAAACTACGAGCAGTACTTC
CDR3 protein: CASTYLAGGNYEQYF

V gene: TRBV7-8
D gene: -
CDR3 length: 14
J gene: TRBJ2-7
clone size: -
CDR3 DNA: TGTGCCAGCAGCTTAAGCCACAGCTCCTACGAGCAGTACTTC
CDR3 protein: CASSLSHSSYEQYF

V gene: TRBV6-1
D gene: -
CDR3 length: 13
J gene: TRBJ2-7
clone size: few
CDR3 DNA: TGTGCCAGCAGTGATTACACATCATACGAGCAGTACTTC
CDR3 protein: CASSDYTSYEQYF

V gene: TRBV2
D gene: TRBD1
CDR3 length: 17
J gene: TRBJ1-6
clone size: -
CDR3 DNA: TGTGCCAGCAGTGAAAAGGGGCGACAGGGTAGGAATTCACCCCTCCACTTT
CDR3 protein: CASSEKGRQGRNSPLHF

V gene: TRBV6-1
D gene: -
CDR3 length: 15
J gene: TRBJ2-7
clone size: -
CDR3 DNA: TGTGCCAGCAGCCGCCGGGGGTCGGCATCCTACGAGCAGTACTTC
CDR3 protein: CASSRRGSASYEQYF

V gene: TRBV5-4
D gene: -
CDR3 length: 12
J gene: TRBJ2-3
clone size: -
CDR3 DNA: TGTGCCAGCAGCTTGCCCGCAGATACGCAGTATTTT
CDR3 protein: CASSLPADTQYF

V gene: TRBV5-1
D gene: -
CDR3 length: 12
J gene: TRBJ1-1
clone size: -
CDR3 DNA: TGCGCCAGCAGCCCAGACTTGGCTGAAGCTTTCTTT
CDR3 protein: CASSPDLAEAFF

V gene: TRBV5-1
D gene: -
CDR3 length: 14
J gene: TRBJ2-5
clone size: -
CDR3 DNA: TGCGCCAGCAGCTTTGGGGACACCACAAGCACCCAGTACTTC
CDR3 protein: CASSFGDTTSTQYF

V gene: TRBV6-5
D gene: -
CDR3 length: 13
J gene: TRBJ2-5
clone size: few
CDR3 DNA: TGTGCCAGCAGAGCCGGGGGTGAACGACCCCAGTACTTC
CDR3 protein: CASRAGGERPQYF

V gene: TRBV7-3
D gene: -
CDR3 length: 13
J gene: TRBJ1-1
clone size: -
CDR3 DNA: TGTGCCAGCAGCTTAATTGGGAGGACTGAAGCTTTCTTT
CDR3 protein: CASSLIGRTEAFF

V gene: TRBV4-1
D gene: TRBD1
CDR3 length: 14
J gene: TRBJ1-6
clone size: -
CDR3 DNA: TGCGCCAGCAGTCAAACAGGGGTGGTTTCACCCCTCCACTTT
CDR3 protein: CASSQTGVVSPLHF

V gene: TRBV19
D gene: TRBD1
CDR3 length: 13
J gene: TRBJ2-7
clone size: few
CDR3 DNA: TGTGCCAGTAGTACCCGGGACAGACCTTCGCAGTACTTC
CDR3 protein: CASSTRDRPSQYF

V gene: TRBV19
D gene: -
CDR3 length: 13
J gene: TRBJ2-5
clone size: few
CDR3 DNA: TGTGCCAGTAGTAGAGGCCGGCAAGAGACCCAGTACTTC
CDR3 protein: CASSRGRQETQYF

V gene: TRBV7-8
D gene: TRBD2
CDR3 length: 15
J gene: TRBJ2-1
clone size: few
CDR3 DNA: TGTGCCAGCAGCTTAGGCACTAGCGGGGGTTGGGAGCAGTTCTTC
CDR3 protein: CASSLGTSGGWEQFF

V gene: TRBV5-1
D gene: -
CDR3 length: 17
J gene: TRBJ2-2
clone size: -
CDR3 DNA: TGCGCCAGCAGCCTGTCACCGGGACCAAGGGGGACCGGGGAGCTGTTTTTT
CDR3 protein: CASSLSPGPRGTGELFF

V gene: TRBV6-1
D gene: -
CDR3 length: 13
J gene: TRBJ1-6
clone size: -
CDR3 DNA: TGTGCCAGCAGTGGCGGCAGAAATTCACCCCTCCACTTT
CDR3 protein: CASSGGRNSPLHF

V gene: TRBV28
D gene: TRBD1
CDR3 length: 14
J gene: TRBJ2-2
clone size: few
CDR3 DNA: TGTGCCAGCTCGGACAGGGCGAACACCGGGGAGCTGTTTTTT
CDR3 protein: CASSDRANTGELFF

V gene: TRBV30
D gene: TRBD1
CDR3 length: 15
J gene: TRBJ1-2
clone size: -
CDR3 DNA: TGTGCCTGGGACCAAAACAGGGGAGTTAACTATGGCTACACCTTC
CDR3 protein: CAWDQNRGVNYGYTF

V gene: TRBV11-3
D gene: -
CDR3 length: 18
J gene: TRBJ1-4
clone size: few
CDR3 DNA: TGTGCCAGCAGCCCATTGGTAGAGGCGGTTTTAACTAATGAAAAACTGTTTTTT
CDR3 protein: CASSPLVEAVLTNEKLFF

V gene: TRBV29-1
D gene: -
CDR3 length: 11
J gene: TRBJ1-2
clone size: -
CDR3 DNA: TGCAGCGTTGACGGCAGGGATGGCTACACCTTC
CDR3 protein: CSVDGRDGYTF

V gene: TRBV21-1
D gene: -
CDR3 length: 16
J gene: TRBJ2-1
clone size: few
CDR3 DNA: TGTGCCAGCAGACAGGGGCTAGCGAGCTCCTACAATGAGCAGTTCTTC
CDR3 protein: CASRQGLASSYNEQFF

V gene: TRBV21-1
D gene: -
CDR3 length: 18
J gene: TRBJ2-5
clone size: few
CDR3 DNA: TGTGCCAGCAGCAAAGTGGGAGGATGTAGCGGGGTCCAAGAGACCCAGTACTTC
CDR3 protein: CASSKVGGCSGVQETQYF

V gene: TRBV6-5
D gene: TRBD2
CDR3 length: 15
J gene: TRBJ2-5
clone size: once
CDR3 DNA: TGTGCCAGCAGTTATGGACTAGCGGTCCAAGAGACCCAGTACTTC
CDR3 protein: CASSYGLAVQETQYF

V gene: TRBV28
D gene: TRBD2
CDR3 length: 16
J gene: TRBJ2-1
clone size: -
CDR3 DNA: TGTGCCAGCAGTTTGGGTGCGGGGGGTTCCTACAATGAGCAGTTCTTC
CDR3 protein: CASSLGAGGSYNEQFF

V gene: TRBV6-5
D gene: TRBD1
CDR3 length: 11
J gene: TRBJ1-1
clone size: -
CDR3 DNA: TGTGCCACGAGCTGGACAGGGAAAGCTTTCTTT
CDR3 protein: CATSWTGKAFF

V gene: TRBV30
D gene: -
CDR3 length: 14
J gene: TRBJ1-1
clone size: -
CDR3 DNA: TGTGTCTGGAGTGCGCAGGGTGCGAACACTGAAGCTTTCTTT
CDR3 protein: CVWSAQGANTEAFF

V gene: TRBV19
D gene: TRBD2
CDR3 length: 14
J gene: TRBJ2-1
clone size: -
CDR3 DNA: TGTGCCAGTAGTCCGCGGACTAGCTGGAATGAGCAGTTCTTC
CDR3 protein: CASSPRTSWNEQFF

V gene: TRBV11-2
D gene: -
CDR3 length: 15
J gene: TRBJ2-7
clone size: -
CDR3 DNA: TGTGCCAGCAGCTACACTCTGGGGAGCTCCTACGAGCAGTACTTC
CDR3 protein: CASSYTLGSSYEQYF

V gene: TRBV25-1
D gene: TRBD1
CDR3 length: 17
J gene: TRBJ2-2
clone size: -
CDR3 DNA: TGTGCCAGCAGTGAATTAGGTACAGGGGTTTTCCCCGGGGAGCTGTTTTTT
CDR3 protein: CASSELGTGVFPGELFF